The rows below give T cell receptor beta chains drawn from one sample of a study of sequential checkpoint blockade in melanoma. Method: immunoSEQ multiplex PCR; TCRdb's copy keeps in-frame clones and lacks some. The profile shows 20,000 to 25,000 clones, about two thirds of them singletons. Source: CD8+ T cells sorted from blood (inferred from file names), taken from a patient given nivolumab and ipilimumab in sequence. These receptors all come from a human donor with melanoma. CDR3s include the opening cysteine and the closing phenylalanine or tryptophan. A D gene is named only where the DNA matches it firmly. For some rows the clone size is stated as once, few or many, or as a class when expanded; others skip it.

abundance | d_gene | j_gene | v_gene | len | CDR3aa | CDR3nt
. | . | TRBJ1-2 | TRBV27 | 12 | CASSQDTGGYTF | TGTGCCAGCAGTCAGGACACGGGCGGCTACACCTTC
once | . | TRBJ1-2 | TRBV6-5 | 14 | CASSYAGSNYGYTF | TGTGCCAGCAGTTACGCGGGTTCCAACTATGGCTACACCTTC
. | . | TRBJ2-4 | TRBV20-1 | 11 | CSAPTGNIQYF | TGCAGTGCGCCGACAGGAAACATTCAGTACTTC
. | . | TRBJ1-1 | TRBV5-4 | 14 | CASSLWGGNTEAFF | TGTGCCAGCAGCTTGTGGGGGGGGAACACTGAAGCTTTCTTT
. | . | TRBJ2-5 | TRBV11-2 | 15 | CASSQGTGGLGTQYF | TGTGCCAGCAGCCAAGGAACGGGGGGCCTCGGGACCCAGTACTTC
. | . | TRBJ1-2 | TRBV11-2 | 13 | CASSLTVSYGYTF | TGTGCCAGCAGCTTAACAGTCAGCTATGGCTACACCTTC
. | . | TRBJ2-7 | TRBV4-3 | 15 | CASSQGVGEGLEQYF | TGCGCCAGCAGCCAAGGAGTCGGTGAGGGACTCGAGCAGTACTTC
. | . | TRBJ1-1 | TRBV20-1 | 11 | CSARSVTEAFF | TGCAGTGCTAGAAGCGTCACTGAAGCTTTCTTT
. | TRBD1 | TRBJ2-1 | TRBV7-3 | 13 | CASRPGTGGEQFF | TGTGCCAGCAGACCCGGGACAGGAGGTGAGCAGTTCTTC
. | TRBD2 | TRBJ2-2 | TRBV10-1 | 17 | CASSPWTSGGATGELFF | TGCGCCAGCAGTCCTTGGACTAGCGGGGGAGCGACCGGGGAGCTGTTTTTT
. | . | TRBJ1-1 | TRBV6-1 | 11 | CASTSNTEAFF | TGTGCCAGCACATCCAACACTGAAGCTTTCTTT
. | . | TRBJ2-5 | TRBV7-9 | 11 | CASTGQETQYF | TGTGCCAGCACCGGGCAAGAGACCCAGTACTTC
. | . | TRBJ1-1 | TRBV7-8 | 16 | CASSLGSGGGYTEAFF | TGTGCCAGCAGCTTGGGGAGCGGGGGCGGCTACACTGAAGCTTTCTTT
. | . | TRBJ2-3 | TRBV4-2 | 13 | CASSQAVADTQYF | TGTGCCAGCAGCCAAGCGGTGGCAGATACGCAGTATTTT